The 29 T cell receptor beta chains given below trace back to one sample, sequenced in a study of cytomegalovirus exposure and HLA in healthy donors (TCRdb year 2017). Receptor libraries were prepared by the immunoSEQ multiplex PCR assay. A mixture of 60 forward primers for TCR Vbeta segments and 13 reverse primers for TCR Jbeta segments was used in the multiplex PCR. TCRdb holds this immuneACCESS table with in-frame rearrangements only. Some clones are missing; in checked studies, unresolved V genes explain under half, and the rest has no known cause. The sample table holds about 78,000 clones, of which under 70% were seen once. The ten most abundant clones make up around 5.8% of the sample. The sample comprised PBMCs. These receptors originate from a man aged 25 to 45 in good health and CMV-seropositive.

The V gene is TRBV7-6, the J gene TRBJ1-4; D might be TRBD1 (5 bases). This CDR3 has 12 residues. The germline V gene encodes CDR1 SGHVS and CDR2 FNYEAQ. V was shortened by 5 bases and J by 13 bases, with 14 bases between the two germline ends. CDR3 amino acids: CASSQWRGGLFF. Written as DNA, the CDR3 is TGTGCCAGCAGCCAATGGAGGGGAGGACTGTTTTTT.

This clone appeared a single time. The V gene is TRBV13, the J gene TRBJ1-1, with 7 positions matching TRBD1. There are 16 residues in the CDR3. Germline-derived CDR1 and CDR2 are PRHDT and FYEKMQ (reference sequence). Trimming removed 5 bases from V and 1 base from J; junction bases left unmatched: 10. Here the CDR3 reads CASSPRQGGGNTEAFF. CDR3 DNA: TGTGCCAGCAGCCCTCGACAGGGTGGGGGGAACACTGAAGCTTTCTTT. Full variable domain (outside the CDR3, taken from reference TRBV13 and TRBJ1-1): AAGVIQSPRHLIKEKRETATLKCYPIPRHDTVYWYQQGPGQDPQFLISFYEKMQSDKGSIPDRFSAQQFSDYHSELNMSSLELGDSALYFCASSPRQGGGNTEAFFGQGTRLTVV.

The V call is TRBV5-1, the J call TRBJ1-4; tentative D call: TRBD1 (6 bases). The ends were cut back, 7 bases at V and 6 bases at J, with 16 bases in the middle. The CDR3 has 14 residues. The germline V gene encodes CDR1 SGHRS and CDR2 YFSETQ. The CDR3 here is CASGVTGTDEKLFF. The CDR3 DNA sequence: TGCGCCAGCGGAGTCACAGGGACGGATGAAAAACTGTTTTTT.

This rearrangement joins TRBV9 to TRBJ2-1, with 8 bases matching TRBD2. CDR1 and CDR2 from the germline V gene are SGDLS and YYNGEE. Unmatched junction bases numbered 2, after V lost 0 bases and J lost 3 bases. The CDR3 sequence is 15 residues long. The CDR3 loop is CASSVAGGVYNEQFF. The CDR3 region has the DNA TGTGCCAGCAGCGTAGCGGGGGGGGTCTACAATGAGCAGTTCTTC. The full variable domain, completed using reference TRBV9 and TRBJ2-1, is DSGVTQTPKHLITATGQRVTLRCSPRSGDLSVYWYQQSLDQGLQFLIQYYNGEERAKGNILERFSAQQFPDLHSELNLSSLELGDSALYFCASSVAGGVYNEQFFGPGTRLTVL.

This clone appeared a few times. The CDR3 DNA sequence: TGTGCCAGCAGCTTAACGACCAGGTCTCAGACGCAGTATTTT. The encoded protein is CASSLTTRSQTQYF. This chain connects TRBV7-3 to TRBJ2-3, with D uncertain. This CDR3 spans 14 amino acids. Trimming took 0 bases from V and 9 from J, leaving 13 bases between them. Germline CDR1 and CDR2: SGHTA and FQGTGA. The full variable domain, completed using reference TRBV7-3 and TRBJ2-3, is GAGVSQTPSNKVTEKGKYVELRCDPISGHTALYWYRQSLGQGPEFLIYFQGTGAADDSGLPNDRFFAVRPEGSVSTLKIQRTERGDSAVYLCASSLTTRSQTQYFGPGTRLTVL.

J is TRBJ2-7 and V is TRBV10-1, with 7 bases lining up with TRBD1. There are 14 residues in the CDR3. V was clipped by 0 bases and J by 3 bases; unmatched bases: 2. In germline, CDR1 is WNHNN, CDR2 SYGVQD (reference sequence). The CDR3 DNA reads as TGCGCCAGCAGTGAGTCGACAGGGAACTACGAGCAGTACTTC. Its translation is CASSESTGNYEQYF.

The chain recombines TRBV19 with TRBJ1-1; 8 nucleotides align to TRBD1. CDR3 size: 14 residues. V was clipped by 5 bases and J by 3 bases; unmatched bases: 5. Germline CDR1 reads LNHDA; CDR2 reads SQIVND (reference sequence). CDR3 amino acids: CASSARQGYTEAFF. Written as DNA, the CDR3 is TGTGCCAGTAGTGCAAGACAGGGGTACACTGAAGCTTTCTTT. Drawing the rest from reference TRBV19 and TRBJ1-1, the complete variable domain is DGGITQSPKYLFRKEGQNVTLSCEQNLNHDAMYWYRQDPGQGLRLIYYSQIVNDFQKGDIAEGYSVSREKKESFPLTVTSAQKNPTAFYLCASSARQGYTEAFFGQGTRLTVV.

J is TRBJ2-5 and V is TRBV11-1, with unresolved D. CDR1 and CDR2 (germline): SGHAT, FQDESV (reference sequence). V was clipped by 1 base and J by 2 bases, with 14 bases between them. The CDR3 length is 16 residues. CDR3 DNA sequence: TGTGCCAGCAGCTTAGAGTCTGATGGGCGACAAGAGACCCAGTACTTC. This codes for CASSLESDGRQETQYF.

J is TRBJ2-1 and V is TRBV6-1; TRBD2 aligns across 9 bases. The germline gives CDR1 MNHNS, CDR2 SASEGT. The CDR3 is made up of 15 amino acids. The V segment lost 1 base and the J segment 8 bases; nucleotides outside the gene matches: 6. CDR3 DNA: TGTGCCAGCAGTGAAGGGGCTAGCGGGGCTTATGAGCAGTTCTTC. Translated: CASSEGASGAYEQFF.

The rearrangement joins TRBV5-1 to TRBJ2-5; TRBD1 agrees at 7 bases. The germline V gene encodes CDR1 SGHRS and CDR2 YFSETQ. CDR3 length: 14 residues. J lost 4 bases, V lost 4 bases, and 7 bases had no gene match. CDR3 nucleotide sequence: TGCGCCAGCAGCATCACAGGGGCCGGAGAGACCCAGTACTTC. Its protein is CASSITGAGETQYF.

V gene TRBV5-6 combines with J gene TRBJ2-5; 9 positions match TRBD1. Unmatched junction bases numbered 0, after V lost 3 bases and J lost 3 bases. Germline V gene data show CDR1 as SGHDT and CDR2 as YYEEEE. This CDR3 has 13 residues. The CDR3 is CASSWTGEETQYF. In DNA form, the CDR3 reads TGTGCCAGCAGCTGGACAGGGGAAGAGACCCAGTACTTC.

The chain employs TRBV4-3 and TRBJ2-1; perhaps TRBD2 as D (6 bases). CDR3 length: 13 residues. Trimming took off 4 bases at V and 6 bases at J, with 10 bases between the two ends. CDR1 LGHNA and CDR2 YSLEER come from the germline V gene. CDR3 bases: TGCGCCAGCAGCCCTTGGGACTCCAATGAGCAGTTCTTC. Amino acids: CASSPWDSNEQFF.

The J gene is TRBJ2-1, the V gene TRBV2, with a possible D match to TRBD2 (5 bases). The length of the CDR3 is 15 residues. The germline gives CDR1 SNHLY, CDR2 FYNNEI. With 5 bases removed from V and 0 bases from J, the gap between germline ends came to 11 bases. This CDR3 reads CASSLTGSSYNEQFF. DNA for the CDR3: TGTGCCAGCAGTCTGACGGGAAGCTCCTACAATGAGCAGTTCTTC.

On this clone itself: Other DNA sequences within the sample encode an identical CDR3. CDR3 residues: CSVEEAGTGAALYEQYF. In DNA form, the CDR3 reads TGCAGCGTTGAGGAAGCCGGGACAGGGGCCGCGCTCTACGAGCAGTACTTC. The chain carries TRBV29-1 and TRBJ2-7; 10 positions agree with TRBD1. The CDR3 length is 17 residues. Per germline, CDR1 SQVTM and CDR2 ANQGSEA. With 3 bases clipped from V and 3 bases from J, the junction kept 14 bases outside the gene matches.

The table lists this clone with a few counts. The rearrangement links TRBV6-4 to TRBJ2-2; tentative D call: TRBD1 (6 bases). The V gene's germline CDR1 is MRHNA and CDR2 SNTAGT. V lost 0 bases and J 9 bases, leaving 14 bases between the germline ends. CDR3 length: 15 residues. Here the CDR3 DNA reads TGTGCCAGCAGTGACTCACAGGGTGGCGTTAGGGAGCTGTTTTTT. Translation gives CASSDSQGGVRELFF.

This rearrangement joins TRBV4-1 to TRBJ2-1; 13 nucleotides line up with TRBD2. The length of the CDR3 is 19 residues. The J segment lost 0 bases and the V segment lost 5 bases, leaving 10 bases of the junction unmatched. Germline CDR1 and CDR2: MGHRA and YSYEKL. The chain's CDR3 is CASSGQTSGGLNSYNEQFF. The CDR3 region has the DNA TGCGCCAGCAGCGGACAGACTAGCGGGGGGCTGAACTCCTACAATGAGCAGTTCTTC.

This rearrangement joins TRBV28 to TRBJ2-2, with D possibly matching TRBD2 (7 bases). Germline CDR1 reads MDHEN; CDR2 reads SYDVKM. The germline V and J ends were trimmed by 10 bases and 3 bases, with 15 bases remaining between them. There are 14 residues in the CDR3. Here the CDR3 reads CATRGAEYTGELFF. CDR3 sequence (DNA): TGTGCCACCCGGGGGGCGGAATACACCGGGGAGCTGTTTTTT. The variable domain in full, completed from reference TRBV28 and TRBJ2-2, reads DVKVTQSSRYLVKRTGEKVFLECVQDMDHENMFWYRQDPGLGLRLIYFSYDVKMKEKGDIPEGYSVSREKKERFSLILESASTNQTSMYLCATRGAEYTGELFFGEGSRLTVL.

The CDR3 spells CASRTAGGQETQYF. CDR3 nucleotides: TGTGCCAGCAGGACAGCGGGAGGTCAAGAGACCCAGTACTTC. This sequence joins TRBV5-4 and TRBJ2-5; 9 bases map to TRBD2. There are 14 residues in the CDR3. Germline V gene sequence: CDR1 SGHNT, CDR2 YYREEE (reference sequence). Trimming removed 5 bases from V and 2 bases from J; junction bases left unmatched: 4.

The chain links TRBV28 to TRBJ1-1; D is ambiguous. This CDR3 spans 14 amino acids. Germline V CDR1 and CDR2: MDHEN, SYDVKM. V lost 6 bases to trimming and J lost 2 bases, with 13 bases between them. CDR3 sequence: CASRPTGSNTEAFF. The CDR3, as DNA: TGTGCCAGCAGACCAACGGGATCTAACACTGAAGCTTTCTTT.

This clone was seen only a few times. The rearrangement joins TRBV6-6 to TRBJ1-2, with D uncertain. The CDR3 is 14 amino acids. V lost 0 bases to trimming and J lost 2 bases, with 7 bases between them. Germline V gives CDR1 MNHNY, CDR2 SVGAGI (reference sequence). The CDR3 DNA reads TGTGCCAGCAGTTACTCGAACAGCAACTATGGCTACACCTTC. This gives the protein CASSYSNSNYGYTF.

This clone has more than one count but fewer than ten. The V call is TRBV6-5, the J call TRBJ1-1; D unclear. This CDR3 is built from 11 residues. Germline V gene lookup returns CDR1 MNHEY and CDR2 SVGAGI. V lost 5 bases, J lost 8 bases, and 9 bases lay in between. The CDR3 region has the DNA TGTGCCAGCAGTCGAGGGTCCGAAGCTTTCTTT. Translated: CASSRGSEAFF.

The CDR3 DNA reads TGTGCCAGTAGTATCGTTGGGGGACAGGGGTTAGGACATAGCAATCAGCCCCAGCATTTT. Protein: CASSIVGGQGLGHSNQPQHF. The rearrangement uses TRBV19 and TRBJ1-5; 10 bases agree with TRBD1. Germline V lookup: CDR1 LNHDA, CDR2 SQIVND (reference sequence). Trimming at V came to 3 bases and at J to 0 bases, leaving 14 bases not matched to a gene. The CDR3 runs 20 residues.

The chain carries TRBV30 and TRBJ2-1, with TRBD2 identical over 9 bases. CDR3 size: 14 residues. The J segment lost 8 bases and the V segment lost 4 bases, leaving 9 bases of the junction unmatched. The germline V gene has CDR1 GTSNPN and CDR2 SVGIG (reference sequence). The DNA of the CDR3 is TGTGCCTGGAAGCGAGTAGCGGGGGCGGATGAGCAGTTCTTC. This translates into CAWKRVAGADEQFF.

The chain recombines TRBV2 with TRBJ2-2, with 8 nucleotides matching TRBD1. CDR1 and CDR2 (germline): SNHLY, FYNNEI. V was clipped by 2 bases and J by 6 bases; unmatched bases: 11. The CDR3 has 17 amino acids. The CDR3 is CASSERRTGSGAGELFF. For the CDR3, the DNA is TGTGCCAGCAGTGAAAGACGGACAGGGTCCGGGGCCGGGGAGCTGTTTTTT.

The V gene is TRBV9, the J gene TRBJ2-3; no clear D gene. Germline lookup yields CDR1 SGDLS and CDR2 YYNGEE. The V end was cut by 0 bases, the J end by 0 bases, with 5 bases between. The CDR3 runs 14 residues. CDR3 nucleotides: TGTGCCAGCAGCGTAGGCGTTAGCACAGATACGCAGTATTTT. Protein sequence: CASSVGVSTDTQYF.

This chain joins TRBV9 and TRBJ2-5; TRBD2 is a possible D gene (5 bases). This CDR3 is 14 amino acids long. Deletions cut 0 bases from V and 5 bases from J, with 11 bases between. Germline V lookup: CDR1 SGDLS, CDR2 YYNGEE. CDR3 residues: CASSVARRSETQYF. Written as DNA, the CDR3 is TGTGCCAGCAGCGTAGCTAGGAGGTCGGAGACCCAGTACTTC.

This clone was seen only a few times. This chain connects TRBV25-1 to TRBJ2-7; 12 bases fit TRBD1. Germline lookup yields CDR1 MGHDK and CDR2 SYGVNS. The junction had 7 bases not matched to a gene; V was cut back by 6 bases and J by 7 bases. This CDR3 comprises 14 residues. The CDR3 sequence: CASSPGQGAREQYF. The CDR3 DNA reads TGTGCCAGCAGCCCGGGACAGGGGGCAAGGGAGCAGTACTTC.

The rearrangement links TRBV7-9 to TRBJ2-3; D perhaps matches TRBD2 (5 bases). This CDR3 spans 12 amino acids. Between the trimmed V and J ends, which lost 3 bases and 5 bases, there was a span of 6 bases. Germline CDR1 reads SEHNR; CDR2 reads FQNEAQ (reference sequence). In DNA, the CDR3 is TGTGCCAGCAGCTTCGGGGTAGATACGCAGTATTTT. It yields the protein CASSFGVDTQYF.

The sample holds a few counts of this clone. The rearrangement links TRBV15 to TRBJ1-2; TRBD1 matches 12 bases. The junction had 4 bases not matched to a gene; V was cut back by 4 bases and J by 7 bases. The length of the CDR3 is 14 residues. Germline CDR1 LNHNV, CDR2 YYDKDF (reference sequence). Here the CDR3 reads CATSTGTGGIGYTF. The DNA of the CDR3 is TGTGCCACCAGCACGGGGACAGGGGGCATTGGCTACACCTTC.